The next 14 T cell receptor beta chains were all read from a single sample in a study of blood T cell repertoires in COVID-19. Clones were sequenced by immunoSEQ multiplex PCR, and TCRdb holds only the in-frame ones, with some missing. The top ten clones hold less than 25% of a sample with some 180,000 clones, less than 90% of them seen once. Material for sequencing was peripheral blood. The receptors shown here come from a man between 65 and 85 years old with active or convalescent COVID-19.

Details on this clone: Other nucleotide sequences in the sample specify the same CDR3. This CDR3 reads CASRGQVNQPQHF. The DNA of the CDR3 is TGTGCCAGCCGAGGACAGGTTAATCAGCCCCAGCATTTT. J is TRBJ1-5 and V is TRBV7-2; 7 positions agree with TRBD1. This CDR3 region has 13 residues. V was clipped by 8 bases and J by 4 bases; unmatched bases: 5. Germline-derived CDR1 and CDR2 are SGHTA and FQGNSA.

The rearrangement joins TRBV19 to TRBJ2-1, with TRBD1 identical over 10 bases. Germline CDR1 and CDR2: LNHDA and SQIVND (reference sequence). The trim removed 9 bases at V and 14 bases at J, leaving 16 bases unmatched. The CDR3 is 14 amino acids. CDR3 DNA: TGTGCCAGCAAAGACCCGACAGGGGGCCCGACTGAGTTCTTC. It is translated as CASKDPTGGPTEFF.

The CDR3 loop reads CATGGQGGTEAFF. CDR3 sequence (DNA): TGTGCCACCGGCGGCCAGGGGGGCACTGAAGCTTTCTTT. This chain connects TRBV10-3 to TRBJ1-1; 7 bases fit TRBD1. Germline lookup yields CDR1 ENHRY and CDR2 SYGVKD. The CDR3 loop spans 13 amino acids. V was clipped by 10 bases and J by 4 bases; unmatched bases: 9.

The chain combines TRBV6-5 with TRBJ2-7, with TRBD1 identical over 12 bases. V lost 6 bases, J lost 5 bases, and 8 bases stayed unmatched. The CDR3 sequence is 15 residues long. Germline V gene sequence: CDR1 MNHEY, CDR2 SVGAGI. This CDR3 is CASRPPGQGAHEQYF. CDR3 nucleotide sequence: TGTGCCAGCAGGCCCCCGGGACAGGGGGCCCACGAGCAGTACTTC.

The CDR3 reads CASSLYGQGAYQPQHF. CDR3 sequence (DNA): TGTGCCAGCAGTTTATACGGACAGGGGGCTTATCAGCCCCAGCATTTT. The chain links TRBV27 to TRBJ1-5, with 11 bases fitting TRBD1. The length of the CDR3 is 16 residues. Germline assignment: CDR1 MNHEY and CDR2 SMNVEV (reference sequence). J gave up 5 bases and V 1 base, and 4 bases lay outside the gene matches.

V and J are TRBV7-3 and TRBJ1-2; no firm D call. The CDR3 length is 15 residues. The germline V and J ends were trimmed by 4 bases and 11 bases, with 23 bases remaining between them. Germline lookup yields CDR1 SGHTA and CDR2 FQGTGA. The CDR3 nucleotides are TGTGCCAGCAGCTACCAGGCAGGAGCTATCGGAGGATACACCTTC. Protein product: CASSYQAGAIGGYTF.

This clone was detected a few times. CDR3 in DNA: TGTGCCAGTAGGCCGGAGGGTGAAGGCTATGGCTACACCTTC. This gives the protein CASRPEGEGYGYTF. The genes are TRBV19 and TRBJ1-2; D ambiguous. The CDR3 is made up of 14 amino acids. Germline CDR1 LNHDA, CDR2 SQIVND (reference sequence). V was pared by 6 bases and J by 4 bases, with 15 bases between.

The V and J genes are TRBV2 and TRBJ2-1, with a possible D match to TRBD1 (6 bases). Trimming cost V 6 bases and J 9 bases, with 15 bases left between them. Per the germline V gene, CDR1 is SNHLY and CDR2 is FYNNEI. The CDR3 is made up of 13 amino acids. CDR3 DNA sequence: TGTGCCAGCAGCGCGGACAGTTATGCTGAGCAGTTCTTC. This codes for CASSADSYAEQFF.

J is TRBJ1-2 and V is TRBV28; D gene unclear. Germline CDR1 reads MDHEN; CDR2 reads SYDVKM. Trimming removed 1 base at V and 6 bases at J, with 6 bases between. This CDR3 contains 12 residues. The CDR3 loop reads CASSLLRDGYTF. The CDR3 nucleotides read TGTGCCAGCAGTTTATTGCGGGATGGCTACACCTTC.

The rearrangement links TRBV11-2 to TRBJ1-2; D is perhaps TRBD1 (5 bases). V gave up 3 bases and J gave up 12 bases, with 23 bases separating them. Germline lookup yields CDR1 SGHAT and CDR2 FQNNGV. This CDR3 has 15 amino acids. The CDR3, as DNA: TGTGCCAGCAGCTTTGGCGGGACCCTCCCCCCTTGGGACACCTTC. Residues: CASSFGGTLPPWDTF.

The V and J genes are TRBV4-3 and TRBJ2-7; maybe TRBD1 (6 bases). This CDR3 has 17 amino acids. Trimming shortened V by 0 bases and J by 2 bases, and 17 bases separated the two germline ends. Per the germline V gene, CDR1 is LGHNA and CDR2 is YSLEER. In nucleotides, the CDR3 is TGCGCCAGCAGCCAAGAATACGACTTCAGGGGCACCTACGAGCAGTACTTC. Protein product: CASSQEYDFRGTYEQYF.

The chain has TRBV3-1 (or the pseudogene TRBV3-2) and TRBJ2-7, with D possibly being TRBD2 (5 bases). Germline V gives CDR1 LGHDT, CDR2 YNNKEL (reference sequence). The V gene lost 4 bases and the J gene lost 0 bases, with 10 bases spanning the gap. The CDR3 consists of 14 residues. As DNA, the CDR3 is TGTGCCAGCAGCCCCTGGACTTCCTCCTACGAGCAGTACTTC. Protein product: CASSPWTSSYEQYF.

V and J are TRBV28 and TRBJ1-5; 8 nucleotides match TRBD1. From germline, CDR1 is MDHEN and CDR2 SYDVKM. The CDR3 covers 16 residues. V shed 1 base and J 5 bases; nucleotides not matched to a gene: 7. The CDR3 reads CASSLSPGQGDQPQHF. The CDR3 DNA sequence: TGTGCCAGCAGTTTATCCCCTGGACAGGGAGATCAGCCCCAGCATTTT.

The V gene is TRBV28, the J gene TRBJ1-3; weak D call: TRBD1 (5 bases). V lost 3 bases, J lost 0 bases, and 12 bases lay in between. This CDR3 spans 16 amino acids. Germline V lookup: CDR1 MDHEN, CDR2 SYDVKM. The CDR3 loop is CASSFSRVDSGNTIYF. CDR3 bases: TGTGCCAGCAGTTTCTCCAGGGTGGACTCTGGAAACACCATATATTTT.